The 30 T cell receptor beta chains given below trace back to one sample, sequenced in a study of shared clonotypes between healthy human individuals. Using immunoSEQ multiplex PCR, the repertoire was profiled, and TCRdb retains in-frame clones only, with some absent. The data show around 2,000,000 clones, roughly 95% seen once. The sequenced material came from naive CD4+ T cells sorted from blood. Subset given: CD45RA+ positively selected. Source of these receptors: a young man in good health.

The genes are TRBV6-5 and TRBJ2-1; TRBD2 matches 10 bases. This CDR3 has 16 amino acids. The germline V gene encodes CDR1 MNHEY and CDR2 SVGAGI. With V trimmed by 4 bases and J by 3 bases, 6 bases remained unmatched. CDR3 protein: CASSSTGLANYNEQFF. The CDR3 bases are TGTGCCAGCAGTTCGACGGGACTAGCGAACTACAATGAGCAGTTCTTC.

V usage is TRBV19 and J usage is TRBJ1-6, with D possibly being TRBD1 (5 bases). Germline CDR1 is LNHDA and CDR2 is SQIVND (reference sequence). CDR3 length: 14 amino acids. V was cut by 4 bases and J by 6 bases, with 10 bases left in between. DNA of the CDR3: TGTGCCAGTAGTAGTACAGGACTTAATTCACCCCTCCACTTT. Translation: CASSSTGLNSPLHF. Supplemented by reference TRBV19 and TRBJ1-6, the full variable domain reads DGGITQSPKYLFRKEGQNVTLSCEQNLNHDAMYWYRQDPGQGLRLIYYSQIVNDFQKGDIAEGYSVSREKKESFPLTVTSAQKNPTAFYLCASSSTGLNSPLHFGNGTRLTVT.

The CDR3 DNA follows: TGTGCCAGCAACCGGGACAGGAGCACAGATACGCAGTATTTT. As protein: CASNRDRSTDTQYF. The genes are TRBV11-2 and TRBJ2-3; TRBD1 matches at 8 bases. CDR1 is SGHAT, CDR2 FQNNGV, per germline. The CDR3 has 14 amino acids. The J segment lost 0 bases and the V segment lost 7 bases, leaving 3 bases of the junction unmatched.

This rearrangement joins TRBV7-2 to TRBJ1-4; TRBD1 agrees at 7 bases. The trim removed 0 bases at V and 8 bases at J, leaving 6 bases unmatched. This CDR3 spans 15 amino acids. Germline V gives CDR1 SGHTA, CDR2 FQGNSA. CDR3 protein: CASSLARAGGEKLFF. The CDR3 DNA is TGTGCCAGCAGCTTAGCGCGAGCAGGGGGAGAAAAACTGTTTTTT.

On this clone itself: In the same sample, other DNA sequences code for this CDR3. V and J are TRBV19 and TRBJ1-1, with a tentative D call TRBD1 (5 bases). This CDR3 is built from 13 residues. Deletions cut 4 bases from V and 1 base from J, with 7 bases between. The germline CDR1 and CDR2 sequences are LNHDA and SQIVND (reference sequence). CDR3 nucleotides: TGTGCCAGTAGTAACCAGGGGAACACTGAAGCTTTCTTT. It yields the protein CASSNQGNTEAFF.

The chain links TRBV15 to TRBJ2-3, with 13 bases lining up with TRBD2. This CDR3 comprises 19 residues. Trimming took 5 bases from V and 1 from J; bases not matched to a gene: 12. Germline CDR1 LNHNV, CDR2 YYDKDF (reference sequence). The CDR3 coding sequence is TGTGCCACCAGCGGAGGACTAGCGGGGGCCCCACACCGCACAGATACGCAGTATTTT. As protein: CATSGGLAGAPHRTDTQYF.

This chain joins TRBV6-5 and TRBJ1-4; D gene ambiguous. The CDR3 is made up of 15 amino acids. V dropped 8 bases and J dropped 0 bases, with 13 bases sitting between them. The germline CDR1 and CDR2 sequences are MNHEY and SVGAGI. CDR3 sequence: CASSAGWATNEKLFF. CDR3 DNA sequence: TGTGCCAGCTCTGCCGGATGGGCAACTAATGAAAAACTGTTTTTT.

The chain links TRBV7-2 to TRBJ2-7; D possibly matches TRBD1 or TRBD2 (5 bases each). The germline CDR1 and CDR2 sequences are SGHTA and FQGNSA. This CDR3 has 13 amino acids. Deletions cut 5 bases from V and 2 bases from J, with 10 bases between. Written as DNA, the CDR3 is TGTGCCAGCAGCCCACAGGAGGCCTACGAGCAGTACTTC. Protein product: CASSPQEAYEQYF.

The genes are TRBV4-1 and TRBJ1-1; D is unresolved. The CDR3 is 14 amino acids. Germline V gives CDR1 MGHRA, CDR2 YSYEKL. Trimming pared 6 bases from V and 1 base from J, leaving 12 bases between. DNA for the CDR3: TGCGCCAGCAGGACACGGGTGACGAACACTGAAGCTTTCTTT. Its protein product is CASRTRVTNTEAFF.

The V and J genes are TRBV7-2 and TRBJ1-2; D possibly corresponds to TRBD1 (5 bases). CDR3 length: 15 residues. CDR1 and CDR2 (germline): SGHTA, FQGNSA. The V gene lost 5 bases and the J gene lost 3 bases, with 16 bases spanning the gap. The CDR3 DNA is TGTGCCAGCAGCCCCAGAGGCGGGGGATACTATGGCTACACCTTC. This codes for CASSPRGGGYYGYTF.

The chain joins TRBV6-5 to TRBJ2-2; TRBD2 might be the D (6 bases). V was clipped by 0 bases and J by 2 bases, with 10 bases between them. Germline V CDR1 and CDR2: MNHEY, SVGAGI. The CDR3 has 16 amino acids. Written as DNA, the CDR3 is TGTGCCAGCAGTTACTCCGGGACTCACAACACCGGGGAGCTGTTTTTT. Translating it yields CASSYSGTHNTGELFF.

V and J are TRBV10-1 and TRBJ2-7; 7 positions agree with TRBD2. Germline V gene sequence: CDR1 WNHNN, CDR2 SYGVQD (reference sequence). The CDR3 consists of 15 residues. The trim removed 10 bases at V and 1 base at J, leaving 13 bases unmatched. DNA for the CDR3: TGCGCCACCCCGGGGGGTGGAAGCGGGTCCTACGAGCAGTACTTC. It translates to CATPGGGSGSYEQYF.

This clone was seen once. V and J are TRBV7-6 and TRBJ1-1, with D possibly TRBD1 on 6 matching bases. This CDR3 is built from 19 residues. The V end was cut by 2 bases, the J end by 2 bases, with 24 bases between. The germline gives CDR1 SGHVS, CDR2 FNYEAQ. The CDR3 DNA is TGTGCCAGCAGCTTATGGGGTCCGGGGGCCTCTTCCCCTAACACTGAAGCTTTCTTT. It encodes CASSLWGPGASSPNTEAFF.

This chain links TRBV6-6 with TRBJ1-1; 8 bases are shared with TRBD1. Germline values: CDR1 MNHNY, CDR2 SVGAGI (reference sequence). The CDR3 is made up of 14 amino acids. The ends lost 6 bases at V and 1 base at J; junction bases unmatched: 4. Here the CDR3 reads CASSHGQGNTEAFF. DNA of the CDR3: TGTGCCAGCAGCCATGGACAGGGGAACACTGAAGCTTTCTTT.

The rearrangement links TRBV5-6 to TRBJ1-3; D call uncertain. Trimming took 1 base from V and 0 from J, leaving 5 bases between them. This CDR3 comprises 14 residues. Germline V CDR1 and CDR2: SGHDT, YYEEEE. The CDR3 protein is CASSLPASGNTIYF. The CDR3 nucleotides are TGTGCCAGCAGCTTGCCGGCCTCTGGAAACACCATATATTTT.

The V call is TRBV7-9, the J call TRBJ1-5; D possibly corresponds to TRBD1 (5 bases). Trimming shortened V by 4 bases and J by 6 bases, and 10 bases separated the two germline ends. Germline-derived CDR1 and CDR2 are SEHNR and FQNEAQ (reference sequence). The CDR3 runs to 13 residues. The CDR3 region is CASSWGGPQPQHF. CDR3 DNA: TGTGCCAGCAGCTGGGGGGGACCTCAGCCCCAGCATTTT. The variable domain in full, with the rest retrieved from reference TRBV7-9 and TRBJ1-5, is DTGVSQNPRHKITKRGQNVTFRCDPISEHNRLYWYRQTLGQGPEFLTYFQNEAQLEKSRLLSDRFSAERPKGSFSTLEIQRTEQGDSAMYLCASSWGGPQPQHFGDGTRLSIL.

The chain joins TRBV27 to TRBJ2-1; 8 bases fit TRBD2. Germline CDR1 and CDR2: MNHEY and SMNVEV (reference sequence). The CDR3 is made up of 17 amino acids. Germline trimming cut 8 bases from V and 0 bases from J; bases unmatched to any gene: 12. This CDR3 is CASSRAGLAGSYNEQFF. In nucleotides, the CDR3 is TGTGCCAGCTCTCGCGCGGGGCTAGCGGGCTCCTACAATGAGCAGTTCTTC.

V usage is TRBV9 and J usage is TRBJ2-2, with 14 bases lining up with TRBD2. Germline CDR1 and CDR2: SGDLS and YYNGEE. V gave up 6 bases and J gave up 4 bases; unmatched junction bases: 11. The CDR3 spans 18 residues. CDR3 DNA sequence: TGTGCCAGCAACACGGGACTAGCGGGAGTGCGTGGCACCGGGGAGCTGTTTTTT. Encoded protein: CASNTGLAGVRGTGELFF. Looking up the rest from reference TRBV9 and TRBJ2-2 gives the full variable domain: DSGVTQTPKHLITATGQRVTLRCSPRSGDLSVYWYQQSLDQGLQFLIQYYNGEERAKGNILERFSAQQFPDLHSELNLSSLELGDSALYFCASNTGLAGVRGTGELFFGEGSRLTVL.

Comment on this clone: The identical CDR3 is also encoded by other nucleotide sequences in the sample. The chain links TRBV2 to TRBJ1-5, with D maybe TRBD1 (5 bases). The CDR3 extends over 11 amino acids. Germline V gene data show CDR1 as SNHLY and CDR2 as FYNNEI. Trimming took 6 bases from V and 5 from J, leaving 5 bases between them. The CDR3 coding sequence is TGTGCCAGCAGGGGGGATCAGCCCCAGCATTTT. Translating gives CASRGDQPQHF.

In DNA form, the CDR3 reads TGTGCCAGCTCACCTCGGCGGCAGAACCAAGAGACCCAGTACTTC. This encodes CASSPRRQNQETQYF. V usage is TRBV18 and J usage is TRBJ2-5, with D unresolved. Deletions cut 3 bases from V and 0 bases from J, with 11 bases between. CDR1 and CDR2 (germline): KGHSH, LQKENI. The CDR3 has 15 amino acids.

DNA for the CDR3: TGTGCCAGTACATGGGGCATTTCTACTAACTATGGCTACACCTTC. Protein: CASTWGISTNYGYTF. This chain links TRBV19 with TRBJ1-2, with TRBD1 as a possible D gene (5 bases). Trimming cost V 7 bases and J 0 bases, with 15 bases left between them. This CDR3 spans 15 amino acids. CDR1 LNHDA and CDR2 SQIVND come from the germline V gene (reference sequence).

The J gene is TRBJ2-7, the V gene TRBV11-2, with a weak D call TRBD2 (5 bases). The V gene lost 4 bases and the J gene lost 2 bases, with 18 bases spanning the gap. CDR3 size: 16 residues. Germline V gives CDR1 SGHAT, CDR2 FQNNGV. CDR3: CASSSVRGAVTYEQYF. Written as DNA, the CDR3 is TGTGCCAGCAGCTCGGTGCGTGGAGCGGTCACCTACGAGCAGTACTTC.

On this clone itself: The junction departs from the called germline gene at one end, perhaps through a read error. The chain combines TRBV6-6 with TRBJ2-1; maybe TRBD2 (6 bases). The CDR3 runs 14 residues. Germline loops: CDR1 MNHNY, CDR2 SVGAGI (reference sequence). The CDR3 sequence is CASSYGGTYNGQFF. CDR3 sequence (DNA): TGTGCCAGCAGTTACGGCGGGACCTACAATGGGCAGTTCTTC.

This rearrangement joins TRBV9 to TRBJ2-1; D is possibly TRBD1 (6 bases). Germline values: CDR1 SGDLS, CDR2 YYNGEE. The germline V and J ends were trimmed by 3 bases and 2 bases, with 15 bases remaining between them. The CDR3 contains 16 residues. The CDR3 region has the DNA TGTGCCAGCAGCGCTAAGACAGGCTTCACCTACAATGAGCAGTTCTTC. Amino acid sequence: CASSAKTGFTYNEQFF.

The rearrangement links TRBV2 to TRBJ2-3; D is uncertain. The CDR3 extends over 13 amino acids. V dropped 2 bases and J dropped 3 bases, with 6 bases sitting between them. Germline CDR1 reads SNHLY; CDR2 reads FYNNEI. CDR3 coding DNA: TGTGCCAGCAGTGAACGGTCTACAGATACGCAGTATTTT. Its protein product is CASSERSTDTQYF. The whole variable domain, filled in from reference TRBV2 and TRBJ2-3, reads EPEVTQTPSHQVTQMGQEVILRCVPISNHLYFYWYRQILGQKVEFLVSFYNNEISEKSEIFDDQFSVERPDGSNFTLKIRSTKLEDSAMYFCASSERSTDTQYFGPGTRLTVL.

V gene TRBV28 combines with J gene TRBJ1-2; D is uncertain. The CDR3 consists of 10 residues. CDR1 MDHEN and CDR2 SYDVKM come from the germline V gene. V lost 8 bases, J lost 6 bases, and 7 bases lay in between. As DNA, the CDR3 is TGTGCCAGCGGGCCCGATGGCTACACCTTC. Translation: CASGPDGYTF.

In this sample, this clone turned up once. This same CDR3 is encoded by further DNA sequences in the sample. The rearrangement links TRBV11-2 to TRBJ2-7; 9 bases agree with TRBD1. Germline CDR1 and CDR2: SGHAT and FQNNGV. V lost 5 bases, J lost 1 base, and 3 bases stayed unmatched. This CDR3 has 14 amino acids. DNA for the CDR3: TGTGCCAGCAGCCCGGGGACAGGGTCCTACGAGCAGTACTTC. It is translated as CASSPGTGSYEQYF.

The CDR3 loop reads CASSMGGFKANEKLFF. CDR3 nucleotides: TGTGCCAGCAGCATGGGGGGTTTCAAGGCAAATGAAAAACTGTTTTTT. The chain has TRBV28 and TRBJ1-4, with D maybe TRBD1 (5 bases). CDR3 size: 16 residues. With 6 bases removed from V and 5 bases from J, the gap between germline ends came to 19 bases. From germline, CDR1 is MDHEN and CDR2 SYDVKM.

The chain uses TRBV19 and TRBJ2-3; TRBD2 matches at 10 bases. The length of the CDR3 is 15 residues. Germline loops: CDR1 LNHDA, CDR2 SQIVND (reference sequence). Trimming removed 3 bases from V and 2 bases from J; junction bases left unmatched: 2. The CDR3 loop is CASSISGGTTDTQYF. CDR3 nucleotide sequence: TGTGCCAGTAGTATTAGCGGGGGGACCACAGATACGCAGTATTTT.

V usage is TRBV10-3 and J usage is TRBJ2-7, with a weak D call TRBD2 (6 bases). The CDR3 extends over 16 amino acids. From germline, CDR1 is ENHRY and CDR2 SYGVKD. Trimming took off 0 bases at V and 7 bases at J, with 19 bases between the two ends. CDR3 amino acids: CAISESRGRRLGEQYF. The DNA for the CDR3 is TGTGCCATCAGTGAGTCGAGAGGGAGGCGCCTGGGTGAGCAGTACTTC.